These 32 T cell receptor beta chains were sequenced from one sample in a study of shared clonotypes between healthy human individuals (TCRdb year 2020). Library prep was done by the immunoSEQ multiplex PCR assay. This immuneACCESS table, as held by TCRdb, lists in-frame sequences with V and J called but not all clones. Of the missing ones, under half trace to an unresolved V gene in checked studies; the others have no known cause. This sample is represented by 1.4 million or so clones; approximately 98.5% of them were singletons. In total, the top ten clones hold about 0.34% of the sample. The material sequenced was naive CD4+ T cells sorted from blood. What the cell subset or site label conveys for this sample: CD45RA+ positively selected. Receptor source: a young man in good health.

This chain uses TRBV18 with TRBJ1-2; D may be TRBD1 (5 bases). Trimming cost V 1 base and J 2 bases, with 17 bases left between them. Germline V gives CDR1 KGHSH, CDR2 LQKENI. The CDR3 has 17 residues. The CDR3 DNA reads as TGTGCCAGCTCACCACTTCAGTCAGGGATTAACAACTATGGCTACACCTTC. This codes for CASSPLQSGINNYGYTF.

The chain recombines TRBV7-3 with TRBJ2-1, with TRBD1 identical over 9 bases. The CDR3 consists of 15 residues. J gave up 5 bases and V 5 bases, and 7 bases lay outside the gene matches. Germline lookup yields CDR1 SGHTA and CDR2 FQGTGA. DNA of the CDR3: TGTGCCAGCAGCCCCGGGACAGGGTGGAACAATGAGCAGTTCTTC. It encodes CASSPGTGWNNEQFF.

The CDR3 bases are TGTGCCAGCAGCCCTGCCGGTTGGGACACAGATACGCAGTATTTT. Translating it yields CASSPAGWDTDTQYF. This chain connects TRBV28 to TRBJ2-3; D uncertain. This CDR3 comprises 15 residues. Per the germline V gene, CDR1 is MDHEN and CDR2 is SYDVKM. The V end lost 6 bases, the J end lost 2 bases, and 15 bases lay between the germline ends.

Concerning this clone: In the same sample, other DNA sequences code for this CDR3. The chain couples TRBV9 to TRBJ2-2, with D hard to call. Germline assignment: CDR1 SGDLS and CDR2 YYNGEE. CDR3 length equals 14 residues. Trimming pared 0 bases from V and 3 bases from J, leaving 6 bases between. The CDR3 sequence: CASSVGGDTGELFF. The CDR3 region has the DNA TGTGCCAGCAGCGTAGGTGGGGACACCGGGGAGCTGTTTTTT.

V and J are TRBV10-3 and TRBJ2-1, with D possibly matching TRBD2 (6 bases). The CDR3 spans 15 residues. Germline-derived CDR1 and CDR2 are ENHRY and SYGVKD. V shed 6 bases and J shed 0 bases, with 12 bases lying between them. DNA of the CDR3: TGTGCCATCAGATCTACTAGCAGCTCCTACAATGAGCAGTTCTTC. Its translation: CAIRSTSSSYNEQFF.

V is TRBV7-2 and J is TRBJ1-1, with D unclear. This CDR3 has 14 amino acids. The germline CDR1 and CDR2 sequences are SGHTA and FQGNSA. Trimming left V 2 bases short and J 1 base short, with 8 bases between. The CDR3 spells CASSLLLGNTEAFF. The CDR3 DNA reads TGTGCCAGCAGCTTACTATTGGGGAACACTGAAGCTTTCTTT. Filled out from reference TRBV7-2 and TRBJ1-1, the complete variable domain reads GAGVSQSPSNKVTEKGKDVELRCDPISGHTALYWYRQSLGQGLEFLIYFQGNSAPDKSGLPSDRFSAERTGGSVSTLTIQRTQQEDSAVYLCASSLLLGNTEAFFGQGTRLTVV.

This chain uses TRBV9 with TRBJ2-2, with 12 nucleotides matching TRBD2. V was clipped by 4 bases and J by 4 bases; unmatched bases: 8. CDR1 is SGDLS, CDR2 YYNGEE, per germline. There are 17 residues in the CDR3. CDR3 in amino acids: CASSSRTSGIFTGELFF. CDR3 coding DNA: TGTGCCAGCAGCTCGAGGACTAGCGGGATCTTCACCGGGGAGCTGTTTTTT.

The chain joins TRBV10-3 to TRBJ2-7; 9 bases align to TRBD1. CDR1 is ENHRY, CDR2 SYGVKD, per germline. This CDR3 has 15 residues. The ends lost 3 bases at V and 3 bases at J; junction bases unmatched: 6. The CDR3: CAISEPGQGVYEQYF. The CDR3 DNA reads TGTGCCATCAGTGAACCGGGACAGGGAGTCTACGAGCAGTACTTC.

The chain has TRBV7-2 and TRBJ2-7; no reliable D call. This CDR3 is built from 14 residues. The V end was cut by 2 bases, the J end by 0 bases, with 8 bases between. In germline, CDR1 is SGHTA, CDR2 FQGNSA. The CDR3 DNA reads TGTGCCAGCAGCTTATGGGTGGTCTCCTACGAGCAGTACTTC. It translates to CASSLWVVSYEQYF. Using reference TRBV7-2 and TRBJ2-7 for the parts outside the CDR3, the full variable domain is GAGVSQSPSNKVTEKGKDVELRCDPISGHTALYWYRQSLGQGLEFLIYFQGNSAPDKSGLPSDRFSAERTGGSVSTLTIQRTQQEDSAVYLCASSLWVVSYEQYFGPGTRLTVT.

This rearrangement joins TRBV7-2 to TRBJ2-3; 7 bases are a match to TRBD2. Looked up from germline, CDR1 is SGHTA and CDR2 is FQGNSA. This CDR3 has 16 residues. The V gene end was trimmed by 1 base and the J gene end by 0 bases; junction bases not matched to a gene: 4. The CDR3 region has the DNA TGTGCCAGCAGCTTAGAGTCTAGCGGAAGCACAGATACGCAGTATTTT. Protein: CASSLESSGSTDTQYF.

The J gene is TRBJ2-6, the V gene TRBV28, with D perhaps being TRBD1 or TRBD2 (6 bases each). Trimming took 8 bases from V and 0 from J, leaving 11 bases between them. This CDR3 is 15 amino acids long. Looked up from germline, CDR1 is MDHEN and CDR2 is SYDVKM. This CDR3 reads CASGGRHSGANVLTF. Here the CDR3 DNA reads TGTGCCAGCGGGGGGCGGCACTCTGGGGCCAACGTCCTGACTTTC.

CDR3: CASSLGTSNTGELFF. CDR3 nucleotides: TGTGCCAGCAGCTTGGGGACTAGTAACACCGGGGAGCTGTTTTTT. The chain recombines TRBV5-4 with TRBJ2-2; 7 bases agree with TRBD2. Germline V CDR1 and CDR2: SGHNT, YYREEE (reference sequence). The ends lost 0 bases at V and 2 bases at J; junction bases unmatched: 1. The CDR3 spans 15 residues.

J is TRBJ2-5 and V is TRBV5-4; D ambiguous. The ends were cut back, 0 bases at V and 4 bases at J, with 13 bases in the middle. This CDR3 is 15 amino acids long. Germline lookup yields CDR1 SGHNT and CDR2 YYREEE (reference sequence). The CDR3 DNA reads TGTGCCAGCAGCTTGGAGGGTTCCGGCCCAGAGACCCAGTACTTC. Translation gives CASSLEGSGPETQYF.

In regard to this clone: Additional DNA sequences in this sample encode the identical CDR3. The chain carries TRBV11-2 and TRBJ1-2, with D unresolved. Trimming took off 5 bases at V and 4 bases at J, with 8 bases between the two ends. Germline V gives CDR1 SGHAT, CDR2 FQNNGV. The CDR3 totals 12 residues. The CDR3 DNA follows: TGTGCCAGCAGCCTTGGAAGCTATGGCTACACCTTC. As protein: CASSLGSYGYTF.

Details on this clone: Other nucleotide sequences in the sample specify the same CDR3. The chain recombines TRBV5-1 with TRBJ2-3, with no clear D. This CDR3 is 13 amino acids long. Germline CDR1 SGHRS, CDR2 YFSETQ. V lost 0 bases and J 2 bases, leaving 4 bases between the germline ends. CDR3 amino acids: CASSLGTTDTQYF. The CDR3 DNA follows: TGCGCCAGCAGCTTGGGCACCACAGATACGCAGTATTTT.

This CDR3 reads CASRTQGSGNTIYF. For the CDR3, the DNA is TGTGCCAGTAGGACACAGGGCTCTGGAAACACCATATATTTT. V gene TRBV19 combines with J gene TRBJ1-3; TRBD1 might be the D (6 bases). Germline values: CDR1 LNHDA, CDR2 SQIVND (reference sequence). The CDR3 length is 14 residues. The germline V and J ends were trimmed by 6 bases and 0 bases, with 9 bases remaining between them.

V is TRBV7-2 and J is TRBJ2-5; D call uncertain. Between the trimmed V and J ends, which lost 3 bases and 2 bases, there was a span of 7 bases. This CDR3 contains 13 residues. The germline CDR1 and CDR2 sequences are SGHTA and FQGNSA. CDR3 in DNA: TGTGCCAGCAGCTTCCGGCATCAAGAGACCCAGTACTTC. Translation gives CASSFRHQETQYF.

This sequence joins TRBV30 and TRBJ2-1, with 9 bases identical to TRBD2. This CDR3 has 13 residues. V shed 8 bases, J shed 8 bases, and the junction held 10 bases outside the gene matches. CDR1 and CDR2 (germline): GTSNPN, SVGIG (reference sequence). The CDR3 protein is CAGVAGEIYEQFF. The CDR3 DNA follows: TGTGCCGGTGTAGCGGGAGAGATATATGAGCAGTTCTTC.

Comments on this clone: Other DNA variants within this sample encode the same CDR3. This chain links TRBV9 with TRBJ2-7, with TRBD1 identical over 7 bases. The length of the CDR3 is 14 residues. After removal of 4 bases from V and 2 bases from J, the junction contained 6 bases not matched to a gene. Looked up from germline, CDR1 is SGDLS and CDR2 is YYNGEE. The CDR3 sequence is CASSTRTGAYEQYF. DNA for the CDR3: TGTGCCAGCAGCACTCGAACAGGGGCCTACGAGCAGTACTTC.

The gene calls are TRBV18 and TRBJ2-3, with unresolved D. This CDR3 is built from 17 residues. Trimming removed 1 base at V and 1 base at J, with 15 bases between. Germline V CDR1 and CDR2: KGHSH, LQKENI. CDR3 sequence reads: CASSPLPTQSGTDTQYF. The DNA for the CDR3 is TGTGCCAGCTCACCACTCCCTACCCAATCTGGCACAGATACGCAGTATTTT.

The chain joins TRBV19 to TRBJ1-5, with 10 bases lining up with TRBD1. V gave up 6 bases and J gave up 2 bases; unmatched junction bases: 13. The CDR3 is 18 residues long. The germline CDR1 and CDR2 sequences are LNHDA and SQIVND (reference sequence). For the CDR3, the DNA is TGTGCCAGTAGCCCCTTTTGGGACAGGGGTATTGGCAATCAGCCCCAGCATTTT. This translates into CASSPFWDRGIGNQPQHF. Full variable domain (missing parts from reference TRBV19 and TRBJ1-5): DGGITQSPKYLFRKEGQNVTLSCEQNLNHDAMYWYRQDPGQGLRLIYYSQIVNDFQKGDIAEGYSVSREKKESFPLTVTSAQKNPTAFYLCASSPFWDRGIGNQPQHFGDGTRLSIL.

V usage is TRBV30 and J usage is TRBJ2-3; TRBD2 matches 12 bases. After removal of 2 bases from V and 7 bases from J, the junction contained 7 bases not matched to a gene. This CDR3 is built from 15 residues. Germline V gene lookup returns CDR1 GTSNPN and CDR2 SVGIG (reference sequence). CDR3 sequence (DNA): TGTGCCTGGAGTTTACTAGCGGGAGGAGTGAATACGCAGTATTTT. The encoded protein is CAWSLLAGGVNTQYF.

This chain joins TRBV6-5 and TRBJ2-7; TRBD1 aligns across 10 bases. CDR1 MNHEY and CDR2 SVGAGI come from the germline V gene. With V trimmed by 6 bases and J by 5 bases, 7 bases remained unmatched. The CDR3 has 14 residues. The CDR3 DNA is TGTGCCAGCAGCGTTTTGACAGGGGGCCACGAGCAGTACTTC. Encoded protein: CASSVLTGGHEQYF.

The rearrangement uses TRBV6-5 and TRBJ2-7; D may be TRBD2 (6 bases). Germline CDR1 and CDR2: MNHEY and SVGAGI. This CDR3 is 14 amino acids long. Trimming took off 4 bases at V and 0 bases at J, with 10 bases between the two ends. The CDR3: CASSSGGFSYEQYF. CDR3 in DNA: TGTGCCAGCAGTTCTGGGGGGTTCTCCTACGAGCAGTACTTC.

The chain couples TRBV6-1 to TRBJ1-5; TRBD1 matches 11 bases. This CDR3 contains 20 residues. Germline V gene sequence: CDR1 MNHNS, CDR2 SASEGT. V gave up 4 bases and J gave up 2 bases; unmatched junction bases: 16. CDR3 bases: TGTGCCAGCAGTGTGCCCCTCAGGACAGGGGGCGCCGGGGGCAATCAGCCCCAGCATTTT. Its translation: CASSVPLRTGGAGGNQPQHF.

The chain is built from TRBV28 and TRBJ1-5, with 8 bases that match TRBD1. Trimming at V came to 5 bases and at J to 6 bases, leaving 6 bases not matched to a gene. This CDR3 has 14 amino acids. In germline, CDR1 is MDHEN, CDR2 SYDVKM. CDR3 nucleotide sequence: TGTGCCAGCAGTCGGACAGGGAATCTTCAGCCCCAGCATTTT. Translation gives CASSRTGNLQPQHF. Full variable domain (remainder filled in from reference TRBV28 and TRBJ1-5): DVKVTQSSRYLVKRTGEKVFLECVQDMDHENMFWYRQDPGLGLRLIYFSYDVKMKEKGDIPEGYSVSREKKERFSLILESASTNQTSMYLCASSRTGNLQPQHFGDGTRLSIL.

This sequence joins TRBV6-5 and TRBJ2-6; D call uncertain. Per germline, CDR1 MNHEY and CDR2 SVGAGI. V gave up 6 bases and J gave up 1 base, with 10 bases separating them. The CDR3 spans 15 residues. CDR3 sequence reads: CASSARPSGANVLTF. The CDR3 nucleotides are TGTGCCAGCAGCGCCAGACCGTCTGGGGCCAACGTCCTGACTTTC.

This chain connects TRBV7-7 to TRBJ2-7; tentative D call: TRBD1 (6 bases). CDR1 is SSHAT, CDR2 FNYEAQ, per germline (reference sequence). V lost 5 bases, J lost 0 bases, and 11 bases lay in between. The CDR3 spans 14 residues. The CDR3 region is CASSAGTNSYEQYF. In nucleotides, the CDR3 is TGTGCCAGCAGCGCCGGGACAAACTCCTACGAGCAGTACTTC.

The gene calls are TRBV6-1 and TRBJ2-3; D call uncertain. Germline V CDR1 and CDR2: MNHNS, SASEGT. The CDR3 length is 14 residues. The ends were cut back, 2 bases at V and 0 bases at J, with 6 bases in the middle. The CDR3 nucleotides are TGTGCCAGCAGTGAATTACAGAGCACAGATACGCAGTATTTT. The encoded protein is CASSELQSTDTQYF.

J is TRBJ2-7 and V is TRBV4-1; 9 bases align to TRBD2. V lost 1 base, J lost 3 bases, and 4 bases stayed unmatched. Germline CDR1 reads MGHRA; CDR2 reads YSYEKL. The CDR3 has 15 amino acids. DNA for the CDR3: TGCGCCAGCAGCCAAGGACTAGCGGCGAACTACGAGCAGTACTTC. Translating it yields CASSQGLAANYEQYF.

The chain has TRBV4-2 and TRBJ2-5; 10 nucleotides align to TRBD1. The germline gives CDR1 LGHNA, CDR2 YNFKEQ. Losses at the gene ends were 0 bases for V and 2 bases for J; bases not matched to a gene: 3. The CDR3 runs to 16 residues. This chain's CDR3 is CASSQEGGQGQETQYF. The CDR3 DNA reads TGTGCCAGCAGCCAAGAGGGGGGACAGGGGCAAGAGACCCAGTACTTC.

The chain uses TRBV28 and TRBJ2-3; D not resolved. Per the germline V gene, CDR1 is MDHEN and CDR2 is SYDVKM. Trimming pared 5 bases from V and 0 bases from J, leaving 3 bases between. This CDR3 comprises 12 residues. The CDR3 bases are TGTGCCAGCAGTGATAGCACAGATACGCAGTATTTT. It specifies CASSDSTDTQYF. The complete variable domain, with remaining parts taken from reference TRBV28 and TRBJ2-3, reads DVKVTQSSRYLVKRTGEKVFLECVQDMDHENMFWYRQDPGLGLRLIYFSYDVKMKEKGDIPEGYSVSREKKERFSLILESASTNQTSMYLCASSDSTDTQYFGPGTRLTVL.